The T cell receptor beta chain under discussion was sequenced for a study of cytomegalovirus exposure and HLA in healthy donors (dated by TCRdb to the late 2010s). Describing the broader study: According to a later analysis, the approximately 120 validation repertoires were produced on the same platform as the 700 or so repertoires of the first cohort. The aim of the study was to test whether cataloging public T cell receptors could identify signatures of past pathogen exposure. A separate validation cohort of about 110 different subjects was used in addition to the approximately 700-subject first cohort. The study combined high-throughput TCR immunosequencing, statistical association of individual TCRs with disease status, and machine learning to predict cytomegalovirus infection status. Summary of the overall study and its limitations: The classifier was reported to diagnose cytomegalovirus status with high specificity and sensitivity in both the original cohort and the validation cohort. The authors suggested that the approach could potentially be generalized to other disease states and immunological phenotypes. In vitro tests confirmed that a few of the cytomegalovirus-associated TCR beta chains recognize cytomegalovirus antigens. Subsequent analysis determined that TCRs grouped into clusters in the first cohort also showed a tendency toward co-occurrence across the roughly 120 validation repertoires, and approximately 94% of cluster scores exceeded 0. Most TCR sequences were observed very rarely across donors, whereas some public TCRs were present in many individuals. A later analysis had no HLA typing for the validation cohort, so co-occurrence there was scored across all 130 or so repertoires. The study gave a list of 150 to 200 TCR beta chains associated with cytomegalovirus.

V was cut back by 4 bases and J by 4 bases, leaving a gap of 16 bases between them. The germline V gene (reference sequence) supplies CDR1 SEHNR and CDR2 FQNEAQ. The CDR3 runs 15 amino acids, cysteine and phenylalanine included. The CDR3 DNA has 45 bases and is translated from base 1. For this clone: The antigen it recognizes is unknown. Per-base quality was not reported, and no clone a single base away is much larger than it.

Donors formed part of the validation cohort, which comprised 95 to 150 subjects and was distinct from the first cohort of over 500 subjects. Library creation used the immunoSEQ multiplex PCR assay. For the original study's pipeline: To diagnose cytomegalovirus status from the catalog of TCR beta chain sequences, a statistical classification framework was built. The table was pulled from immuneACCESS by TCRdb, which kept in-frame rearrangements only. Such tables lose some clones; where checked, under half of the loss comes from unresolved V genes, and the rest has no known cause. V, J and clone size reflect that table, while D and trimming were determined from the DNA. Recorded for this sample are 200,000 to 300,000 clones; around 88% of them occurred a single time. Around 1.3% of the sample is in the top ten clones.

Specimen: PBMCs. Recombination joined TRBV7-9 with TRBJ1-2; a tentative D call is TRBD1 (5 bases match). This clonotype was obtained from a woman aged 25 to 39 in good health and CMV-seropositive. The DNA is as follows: TGTGCCAGCAGCTCTACTACGACAGAGATCTATGGCTACACCTTC. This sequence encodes CASSSTTTEIYGYTF.